The sample holds many counts of the clone carrying this T cell receptor (beta chain). Antigen unknown. This sample is drawn from a study of spatial heterogeneity in lung cancer. Overall study findings and caveats: More often at tumor resection than at routine follow-up, ubiquitous expanded tumor TCRs were detected in the blood.

TCR cDNA molecules each had a unique molecular identifier. TCRdb used MiXCR to reprocess the 5' RACE reads, holding one entry per CDR3 protein. Of just over 70,000 distinct CDR3 sequences detected, nearly 9% appear once; the ten largest clones hold roughly 1.8%. Time point of the sample: blood at routine non-recurrence follow-up after resection. The material was PBMCs, obtained at follow-up. The source is a female donor with early-stage non-small cell lung cancer.

The CDR3 is CASRIGGSGEKLFF. The CDR3 coding sequence is TGTGCCAGCAGAATAGGGGGTAGCGGTGAAAAACTGTTTTTT. The chain combines TRBV27 with TRBJ1-4, with TRBD1 as a possible D gene (6 bases). V was pared by 6 bases and J by 7 bases, with 15 bases between. This CDR3 region has 14 residues. In germline, CDR1 is MNHEY, CDR2 SMNVEV (reference sequence).